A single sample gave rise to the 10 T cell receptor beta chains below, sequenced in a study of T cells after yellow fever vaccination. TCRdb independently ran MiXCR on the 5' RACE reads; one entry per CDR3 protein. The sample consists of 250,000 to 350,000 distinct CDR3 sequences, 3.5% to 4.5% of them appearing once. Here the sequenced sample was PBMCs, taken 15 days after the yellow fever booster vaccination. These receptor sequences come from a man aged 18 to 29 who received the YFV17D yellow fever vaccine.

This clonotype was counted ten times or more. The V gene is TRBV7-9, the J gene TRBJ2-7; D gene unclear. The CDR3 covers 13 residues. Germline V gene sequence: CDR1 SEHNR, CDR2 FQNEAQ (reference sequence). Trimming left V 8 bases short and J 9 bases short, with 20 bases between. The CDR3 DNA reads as TGTGCCAGCGCTGGACGGTCCGAGCCTCTGCAGTACTTC. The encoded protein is CASAGRSEPLQYF.

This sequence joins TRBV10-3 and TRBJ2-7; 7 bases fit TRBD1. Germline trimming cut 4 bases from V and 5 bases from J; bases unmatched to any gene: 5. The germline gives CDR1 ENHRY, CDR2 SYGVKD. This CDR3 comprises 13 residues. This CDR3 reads CAISGQGVHEQYF. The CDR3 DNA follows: TGTGCCATCAGTGGGCAGGGGGTCCACGAGCAGTACTTC.

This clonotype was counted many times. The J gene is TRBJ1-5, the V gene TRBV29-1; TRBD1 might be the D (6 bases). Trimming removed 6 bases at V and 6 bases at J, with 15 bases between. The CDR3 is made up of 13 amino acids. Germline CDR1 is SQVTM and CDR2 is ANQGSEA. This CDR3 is CSVAGGGAQPQHF. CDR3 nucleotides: TGCAGCGTAGCCGGGGGGGGCGCTCAGCCCCAGCATTTT.

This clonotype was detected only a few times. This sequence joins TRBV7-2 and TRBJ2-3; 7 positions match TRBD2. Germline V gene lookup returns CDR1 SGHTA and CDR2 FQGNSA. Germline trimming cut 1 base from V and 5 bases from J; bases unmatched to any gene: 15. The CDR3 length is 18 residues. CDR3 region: CASSLVGLFRGDEDTQYF. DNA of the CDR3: TGTGCCAGCAGCTTAGTTGGTCTTTTCCGGGGGGATGAAGATACGCAGTATTTT. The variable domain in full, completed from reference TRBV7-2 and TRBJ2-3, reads GAGVSQSPSNKVTEKGKDVELRCDPISGHTALYWYRQSLGQGLEFLIYFQGNSAPDKSGLPSDRFSAERTGGSVSTLTIQRTQQEDSAVYLCASSLVGLFRGDEDTQYFGPGTRLTVL.

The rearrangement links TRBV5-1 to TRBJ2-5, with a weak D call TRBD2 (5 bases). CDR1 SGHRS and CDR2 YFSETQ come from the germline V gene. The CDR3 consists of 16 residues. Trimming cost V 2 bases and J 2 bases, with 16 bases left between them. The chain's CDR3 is CASSFLGSSGQETQYF. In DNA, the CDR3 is TGCGCCAGCAGCTTCCTGGGGTCCTCGGGGCAAGAGACCCAGTACTTC.

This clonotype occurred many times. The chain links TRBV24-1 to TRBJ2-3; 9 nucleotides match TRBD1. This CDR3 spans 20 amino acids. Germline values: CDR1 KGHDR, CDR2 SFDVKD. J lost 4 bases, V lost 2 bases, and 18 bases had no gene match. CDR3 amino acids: CATSDSGTGRLGRQADTQYF. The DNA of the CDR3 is TGTGCCACCAGTGATTCCGGGACAGGGCGGTTGGGGCGTCAGGCAGATACGCAGTATTTT.

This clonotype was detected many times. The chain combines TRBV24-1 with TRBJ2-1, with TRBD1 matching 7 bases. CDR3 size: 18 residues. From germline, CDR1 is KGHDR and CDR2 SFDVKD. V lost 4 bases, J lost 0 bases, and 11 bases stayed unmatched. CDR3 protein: CATSEGVTGASSYNEQFF. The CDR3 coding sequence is TGTGCCACCAGTGAGGGAGTCACAGGGGCGAGCTCCTACAATGAGCAGTTCTTC.

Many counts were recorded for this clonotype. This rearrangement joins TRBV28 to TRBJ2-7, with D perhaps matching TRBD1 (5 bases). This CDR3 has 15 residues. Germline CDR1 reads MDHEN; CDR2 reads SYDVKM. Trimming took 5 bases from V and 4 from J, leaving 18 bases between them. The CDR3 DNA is TGTGCCAGCAGTGACACCTTAGGGGCCTTTTACGAGCAGTACGTC. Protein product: CASSDTLGAFYEQYV.

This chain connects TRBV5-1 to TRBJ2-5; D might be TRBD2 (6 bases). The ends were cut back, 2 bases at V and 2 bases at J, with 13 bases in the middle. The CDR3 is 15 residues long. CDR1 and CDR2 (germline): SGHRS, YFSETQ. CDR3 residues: CASSFREPVQETQYF. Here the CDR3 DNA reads TGCGCCAGCAGCTTCCGGGAGCCCGTACAAGAGACCCAGTACTTC.

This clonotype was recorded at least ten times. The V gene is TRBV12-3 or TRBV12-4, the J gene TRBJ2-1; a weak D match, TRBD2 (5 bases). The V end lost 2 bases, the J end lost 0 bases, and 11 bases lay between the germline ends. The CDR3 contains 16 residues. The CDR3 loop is CASSLSRTSSYNEQFF. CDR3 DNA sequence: TGTGCCAGCAGTTTAAGTCGGACTTCCTCCTACAATGAGCAGTTCTTC.